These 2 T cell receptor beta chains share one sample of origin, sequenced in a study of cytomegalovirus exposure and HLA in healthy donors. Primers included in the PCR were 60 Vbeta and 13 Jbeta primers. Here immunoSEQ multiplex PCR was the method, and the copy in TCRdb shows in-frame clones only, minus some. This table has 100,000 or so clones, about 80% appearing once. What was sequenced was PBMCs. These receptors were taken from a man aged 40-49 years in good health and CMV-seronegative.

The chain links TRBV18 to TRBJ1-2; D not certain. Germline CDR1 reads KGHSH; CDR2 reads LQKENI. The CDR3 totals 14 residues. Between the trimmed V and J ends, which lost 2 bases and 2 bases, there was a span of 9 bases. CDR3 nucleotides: TGTGCCAGCTCACCAAGGTTCAGGAACTATGGCTACACCTTC. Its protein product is CASSPRFRNYGYTF.

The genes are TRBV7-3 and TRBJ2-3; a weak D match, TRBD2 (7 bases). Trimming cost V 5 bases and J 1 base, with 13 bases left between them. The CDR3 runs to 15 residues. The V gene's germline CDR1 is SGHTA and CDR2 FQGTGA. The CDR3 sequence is CASSGGASGTDTQYF. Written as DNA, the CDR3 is TGTGCCAGCAGCGGGGGGGCTAGCGGCACAGATACGCAGTATTTT.